Below are 2 T cell receptor beta chains sequenced from a single sample in a study of shared clonotypes between healthy human individuals. Selected positively for CCR7 and CD45RO-negative, naive CD8 cells excluded terminally differentiated effector memory CD45RA+ cells. Only in-frame clones appear in the TCRdb table, and some are missing; sequencing was by immunoSEQ multiplex PCR. The sample lists fewer than 850,000 clones; 95% to 97% were seen once. Specimen: naive CD8+ T cells sorted from blood. Receptors originate from a man under 40 in good health.

This chain uses TRBV13 with TRBJ1-2, with a weak D call TRBD1 (6 bases). The V end lost 6 bases, the J end lost 3 bases, and 20 bases lay between the germline ends. The germline CDR1 and CDR2 sequences are PRHDT and FYEKMQ (reference sequence). CDR3 length: 16 amino acids. The CDR3 DNA reads as TGTGCCAGCAGTGGGGGGCGGGGCCCCTCAGACTATGGCTACACCTTC. Translated, it gives CASSGGRGPSDYGYTF.

The chain links TRBV6-5 to TRBJ2-1; perhaps TRBD2 as D (6 bases). CDR3 length: 15 residues. Trimming removed 5 bases at V and 5 bases at J, with 16 bases between. CDR1 MNHEY and CDR2 SVGAGI come from the germline V gene. CDR3 protein: CASSGDVWGDNEQFF. The CDR3 nucleotides are TGTGCCAGCAGTGGGGATGTCTGGGGGGACAATGAGCAGTTCTTC.